The 24 T cell receptor beta chains presented below share a single source sample, sequenced in a study of blood T cells in healthy people across ages. Through a sample-barcoded 5' primer and a J-beta primer mix, a second PCR was run for about 6 to 11 cycles. Each CDR3 protein is one row after TCRdb ran MiXCR on the 5' RACE reads. The table lists about 640,000 distinct CDR3 sequences, 58% of them singletons. Sequenced: blood. The source is a man in his 60s in good health.

This clonotype was seen only once. The rearrangement joins TRBV11-2 to TRBJ1-2; D remains ambiguous. The CDR3 totals 15 residues. Germline CDR1 SGHAT, CDR2 FQNNGV. The germline V and J ends were trimmed by 0 bases and 3 bases, with 11 bases remaining between them. CDR3 protein: CASSLDRDTYYGYTF. The DNA of the CDR3 is TGTGCCAGCAGCTTAGATCGCGATACCTACTATGGCTACACCTTC.

This sequence joins TRBV9 and TRBJ2-1; the match to TRBD1 covers 10 bases. The CDR3 loop spans 15 amino acids. Germline CDR1 and CDR2: SGDLS and YYNGEE. The trim removed 1 base at V and 9 bases at J, leaving 7 bases unmatched. CDR3 sequence: CASSVSGQGVGEQFF. The DNA of the CDR3 is TGTGCCAGCAGCGTATCCGGACAGGGGGTCGGTGAGCAGTTCTTC. The whole variable domain, filled in from reference TRBV9 and TRBJ2-1, reads DSGVTQTPKHLITATGQRVTLRCSPRSGDLSVYWYQQSLDQGLQFLIQYYNGEERAKGNILERFSAQQFPDLHSELNLSSLELGDSALYFCASSVSGQGVGEQFFGPGTRLTVL.

The V and J genes are TRBV5-1 and TRBJ2-1; 7 bases line up with TRBD1. The CDR3 has 15 amino acids. V was clipped by 4 bases and J by 3 bases; unmatched bases: 7. From germline, CDR1 is SGHRS and CDR2 YFSETQ. The CDR3 nucleotides are TGCGCCAGCAGCCCCAGGGGGTTAGGCTACAATGAGCAGTTCTTC. This translates into CASSPRGLGYNEQFF. The entire variable domain, with the rest obtained from reference TRBV5-1 and TRBJ2-1, is as follows: KAGVTQTPRYLIKTRGQQVTLSCSPISGHRSVSWYQQTPGQGLQFLFEYFSETQRNKGNFPGRFSGRQFSNSRSEMNVSTLELGDSALYLCASSPRGLGYNEQFFGPGTRLTVL.

This clonotype has just a few counts. V is TRBV7-9 and J is TRBJ2-1; a possible D gene is TRBD2 (7 bases). The CDR3 has 17 amino acids. CDR1 and CDR2 from the germline V gene are SEHNR and FQNEAQ (reference sequence). The germline V and J ends were trimmed by 5 bases and 3 bases, with 20 bases remaining between them. Here the CDR3 DNA reads TGTGCCAGCAGCCCCGGCCTCACCGGGGGGCACTACAATGAGCAGTTCTTC. This codes for CASSPGLTGGHYNEQFF.

The chain links TRBV7-9 to TRBJ2-7; 7 bases align to TRBD1. Germline V CDR1 and CDR2: SEHNR, FQNEAQ (reference sequence). This CDR3 is built from 14 residues. Trimming removed 5 bases from V and 3 bases from J; junction bases left unmatched: 7. CDR3 region: CASSHRDRNYEQYF. CDR3 DNA sequence: TGTGCCAGCAGCCACCGGGACAGAAACTACGAGCAGTACTTC.

V gene TRBV10-3 combines with J gene TRBJ2-1, with 10 positions matching TRBD2. V was pared by 0 bases and J by 3 bases, with 2 bases of the junction left unmatched. Germline V gene sequence: CDR1 ENHRY, CDR2 SYGVKD. The CDR3 spans 16 residues. The CDR3 spells CAISESGTSDYNEQFF. The CDR3 DNA follows: TGTGCCATCAGTGAGTCTGGGACTAGCGACTACAATGAGCAGTTCTTC.

In the case of this clonotype: One base away lies a much larger clone, so this may be a sequencing read error. The V gene is TRBV7-8, the J gene TRBJ2-4, with a weak D call TRBD1 (6 bases). Near its end, the DNA agrees better with TRBJ2-7, so the J call may be wrong. There are 15 residues in the CDR3. Looked up from germline, CDR1 is SGHVS and CDR2 is FQNEAQ. The CDR3 protein is CASSPRRQGTYEQYF. The CDR3 DNA reads TGTGCCAGCAGCCCAAGAAGGCAGGGGACCTACGAGCAGTACTTC.

The V call is TRBV3-1, the J call TRBJ2-5; D possibly matches TRBD1 or TRBD2 (6 bases each). V lost 1 base, J lost 4 bases, and 16 bases lay in between. The germline V gene has CDR1 LGHDT and CDR2 YNNKEL (reference sequence). CDR3 length: 16 residues. The CDR3 reads CASSQGLGGGIETQYF. CDR3 DNA: TGTGCCAGCAGCCAAGGACTTGGAGGGGGTATAGAGACCCAGTACTTC.

V usage is TRBV11-2 and J usage is TRBJ2-3; 11 nucleotides align to TRBD2. With V trimmed by 3 bases and J by 8 bases, 4 bases remained unmatched. The CDR3 totals 14 residues. Germline V gene sequence: CDR1 SGHAT, CDR2 FQNNGV. The CDR3 coding sequence is TGTGCCAGCAGCTTTAGCGGGGGGGCCGGTACGCAGTATTTT. Protein sequence: CASSFSGGAGTQYF.

Note on this clonotype: Its ends do not fully match the called genes, so a read error is possible. This rearrangement joins TRBV29-1 to TRBJ2-5; the D call may be TRBD1 or TRBD2 (6 bases each). The length of the CDR3 is 13 residues. Germline V gene sequence: CDR1 SQVTM, CDR2 ANQGSEA. The CDR3: CSVEWGAQETRYF. CDR3 DNA: TGCAGCGTTGAATGGGGGGCCCAAGAGACCCGGTACTTC.

The chain couples TRBV5-1 to TRBJ2-1; 11 bases match TRBD1. After removal of 4 bases from V and 8 bases from J, the junction contained 11 bases not matched to a gene. This CDR3 spans 16 amino acids. Germline V gene data show CDR1 as SGHRS and CDR2 as YFSETQ. CDR3 DNA sequence: TGCGCCAGCAGCGTGGAGGGGACAGGGGGAATTGATGAGCAGTTCTTC. Translated: CASSVEGTGGIDEQFF.

The chain employs TRBV5-1 and TRBJ2-7; D remains ambiguous. Germline V gene lookup returns CDR1 SGHRS and CDR2 YFSETQ. Trimming took 0 bases from V and 2 from J, leaving 12 bases between them. The CDR3 length is 15 residues. The CDR3 coding sequence is TGCGCCAGCAGCTTGGGGCCAAGACATCCCTACGAGCAGTACTTC. As protein: CASSLGPRHPYEQYF.

This clonotype was detected a few times. V and J are TRBV7-8 and TRBJ2-4, with TRBD1 matching 8 bases. This CDR3 region has 16 residues. V lost 0 bases to trimming and J lost 1 base; unmatched junction nucleotides: 2. Germline CDR1 reads SGHVS; CDR2 reads FQNEAQ. The CDR3 protein is CASSLATGEAKNIQYF. The CDR3 DNA follows: TGTGCCAGCAGCTTAGCGACAGGGGAGGCCAAAAACATTCAGTACTTC.

The chain carries TRBV29-1 and TRBJ2-2, with 8 bases identical to TRBD1. Germline V CDR1 and CDR2: SQVTM, ANQGSEA. This CDR3 is 14 amino acids long. Trimming cost V 7 bases and J 2 bases; bases outside gene matches: 6. The CDR3 loop reads CSGGTGINTGELFF. DNA for the CDR3: TGCAGCGGAGGGACAGGAATAAACACCGGGGAGCTGTTTTTT.

The chain is built from TRBV7-2 and TRBJ1-2; D is unresolved. CDR3 length: 13 amino acids. The germline CDR1 and CDR2 sequences are SGHTA and FQGNSA. V lost 1 base, J lost 7 bases, and 10 bases lay in between. The CDR3 loop reads CASSLGPRSGYTF. CDR3 in DNA: TGTGCCAGCAGCTTAGGTCCTCGGAGTGGCTACACCTTC.

The chain couples TRBV9 to TRBJ2-1; 11 bases are a match to TRBD2. Germline assignment: CDR1 SGDLS and CDR2 YYNGEE. With V trimmed by 2 bases and J by 4 bases, 5 bases remained unmatched. The CDR3 covers 16 residues. The CDR3 nucleotides read TGTGCCAGCAGCGTCTTACTAGCGGGGGAGTACAATGAGCAGTTCTTC. Its protein is CASSVLLAGEYNEQFF.

This clonotype was seen many times. The chain links TRBV7-2 to TRBJ2-4, with D hard to call. The germline V gene encodes CDR1 SGHTA and CDR2 FQGNSA. V lost 0 bases, J lost 0 bases, and 3 bases lay in between. The length of the CDR3 is 14 residues. The CDR3 sequence: CASSLAVAKNIQYF. The CDR3 DNA is TGTGCCAGCAGCTTAGCCGTAGCCAAAAACATTCAGTACTTC.

This chain uses TRBV9 with TRBJ1-6; 8 nucleotides line up with TRBD1. J was trimmed by 8 bases and V by 4 bases; bases with no gene match: 5. The CDR3 is 14 residues long. Germline CDR1 and CDR2: SGDLS and YYNGEE. CDR3 nucleotides: TGTGCCAGCAGCACGGGACAGGTCGATTCACCCCTCCACTTT. This sequence encodes CASSTGQVDSPLHF. Drawing the rest from reference TRBV9 and TRBJ1-6, the complete variable domain is DSGVTQTPKHLITATGQRVTLRCSPRSGDLSVYWYQQSLDQGLQFLIQYYNGEERAKGNILERFSAQQFPDLHSELNLSSLELGDSALYFCASSTGQVDSPLHFGNGTRLTVT.

This clonotype turned up a few times. This chain connects TRBV20-1 to TRBJ2-5; tentatively, D is TRBD1 (6 bases). V lost 5 bases and J lost 4, with 20 bases in between. Germline CDR1 is DFQATT and CDR2 is SNEGSKA (reference sequence). The CDR3 totals 15 residues. CDR3 residues: CSAPRTGDKAETQYF. The CDR3 nucleotides are TGCAGTGCTCCTCGGACCGGGGACAAAGCAGAGACCCAGTACTTC.

The chain uses TRBV25-1 and TRBJ2-3; perhaps TRBD2 as D (6 bases). This CDR3 spans 16 amino acids. V dropped 1 base and J dropped 0 bases, with 11 bases sitting between them. CDR1 is MGHDK, CDR2 SYGVNS, per germline. CDR3 in amino acids: CASSESRGSSTDTQYF. The CDR3 region has the DNA TGTGCCAGCAGTGAATCGCGGGGAAGTAGCACAGATACGCAGTATTTT.

This clonotype was seen only once. V and J are TRBV12-3 or TRBV12-4 and TRBJ2-1; possible D gene TRBD2, 5 bases. V was pared by 6 bases and J by 7 bases, with 13 bases between. This CDR3 comprises 13 residues. CDR3 sequence: CASRIGLSNEQFF. The CDR3 DNA is TGTGCCAGCAGAATAGGACTCTCAAATGAGCAGTTCTTC.

J is TRBJ2-1 and V is TRBV4-2, with TRBD2 matching over 10 bases. CDR3 length: 16 residues. Germline-derived CDR1 and CDR2 are LGHNA and YNFKEQ. V shed 3 bases, J shed 6 bases, and the junction held 8 bases outside the gene matches. The CDR3 DNA is TGTGCCAGCAGCCATAGAGCGGGGGGGTCCCCCAATGAGCAGTTCTTC. Amino acid sequence: CASSHRAGGSPNEQFF.

This clonotype was found many times. J is TRBJ1-2 and V is TRBV3-1; TRBD1 is a possible D gene (6 bases). This CDR3 spans 12 amino acids. The V gene lost 1 base and the J gene lost 7 bases, with 7 bases spanning the gap. Germline V gene sequence: CDR1 LGHDT, CDR2 YNNKEL (reference sequence). The DNA for the CDR3 is TGTGCCAGCAGCCAAGGGACAGCTGGCTACACCTTC. Its translation is CASSQGTAGYTF.

This chain joins TRBV10-3 and TRBJ2-3; 11 bases agree with TRBD2. With V trimmed by 8 bases and J by 4 bases, 8 bases remained unmatched. The CDR3 is made up of 15 amino acids. The germline V gene encodes CDR1 ENHRY and CDR2 SYGVKD. CDR3 sequence: CAIGVGTSGPDTQYF. The CDR3 DNA sequence: TGTGCCATCGGGGTAGGGACTAGCGGTCCAGATACGCAGTATTTT.